A single TCR beta chain is shown here with its context. Its antigen remains unidentified. This entry comes from a study of early stage breast cancer tumors. For the study at large: Samples were sequenced at approximately 9-fold average coverage. Study-level results: Tumors had roughly 2.4-fold higher T cell density and higher clonality than adjacent normal breast tissue. Blood repertoires resembled normal breast more than tumor.

The germline V gene encodes CDR1 MNHNS and CDR2 SASEGT. This CDR3 comprises 18 residues. V dropped 1 base and J dropped 3; count of bases not matched to a gene: 10. Each sample had two DNA replicates, roughly 0.5 ug blood or around 1.6 ug tissue. Clones were sequenced by immunoSEQ multiplex PCR, and TCRdb holds only the in-frame ones, with some missing. This sample has about 5,400 clones, with almost 70% found just once. The source of this sequence is a person between 60 and 69 years old with breast cancer. The chain recombines TRBV6-1 with TRBJ1-2; TRBD1 matches 11 bases. Input material: breast tumor tissue. The CDR3, as DNA: TGTGCCAGCAGTGAAGGGACCGGACAGGGGGCTACGCACTATGGCTACACCTTC. It is translated as CASSEGTGQGATHYGYTF.